Below are 27 T cell receptor beta chains sequenced from a single sample in a study of cytomegalovirus exposure and HLA in healthy donors. Use of 60 Vbeta and 13 Jbeta primers characterized the PCR. Data came from immunoSEQ multiplex PCR; TCRdb stores just in-frame clones and leaves some out. The sample carries more than 150,000 clones, roughly 82% recorded once. The specimen sequenced was PBMCs. The origin of the receptors is a man between 40 and 49 years old in good health and CMV-seronegative.

CDR3 region: CASSFTYGYTF. The CDR3 DNA sequence: TGTGCCAGCAGTTTTACATATGGCTACACCTTC. The chain recombines TRBV28 with TRBJ1-2; no definite D call. V lost 3 bases and J 5 bases, leaving 4 bases between the germline ends. Germline loops: CDR1 MDHEN, CDR2 SYDVKM. CDR3 size: 11 residues.

This rearrangement joins TRBV6-1 to TRBJ2-3, with TRBD2 matching over 7 bases. This CDR3 has 13 residues. Germline CDR1 is MNHNS and CDR2 is SASEGT. J lost 3 bases, V lost 8 bases, and 5 bases had no gene match. CDR3 sequence: CASHHSGTDTQYF. For the CDR3, the DNA is TGTGCCAGCCATCATAGCGGGACAGATACGCAGTATTTT.

The chain employs TRBV11-2 and TRBJ2-7, with a possible D match to TRBD1 (5 bases). V lost 5 bases to trimming and J lost 7 bases, with 12 bases between them. Germline values: CDR1 SGHAT, CDR2 FQNNGV. This CDR3 comprises 12 residues. The CDR3 spells CASSTRTQEQYF. The DNA for the CDR3 is TGTGCCAGCAGCACCAGGACACAGGAGCAGTACTTC.

As regards this clone: At one end the junction does not follow the germline gene, possibly because of a read error. This chain uses TRBV7-7 with TRBJ2-3; TRBD1 matches at 7 bases. This CDR3 is 16 amino acids long. Per the germline V gene, CDR1 is SSHAT and CDR2 is FNYEAQ (reference sequence). This CDR3 is CASSLEGGAIPDTQYF. CDR3 DNA sequence: TGTGCTAGCAGCTTAGAAGGGGGCGCGATCCCAGATACGCAGTATTTT.

This chain connects TRBV5-8 to TRBJ2-3; 8 nucleotides match TRBD1. V was clipped by 4 bases and J by 3 bases; unmatched bases: 10. This CDR3 is built from 16 residues. Germline V CDR1 and CDR2: SGHTS, YDEGEE. CDR3 DNA: TGTGCCAGCAGCACAAGAAGGACAGGGCAGACAGATACGCAGTATTTT. This encodes CASSTRRTGQTDTQYF.

The genes are TRBV13 and TRBJ2-5; 7 bases align to TRBD1. The CDR3 consists of 13 residues. Trimming took 6 bases from V and 3 from J; bases not matched to a gene: 4. The germline CDR1 and CDR2 sequences are PRHDT and FYEKMQ (reference sequence). The CDR3 nucleotides read TGTGCCAGCAGGTTAACAGGGGAAGAGACCCAGTACTTC. Its translation is CASRLTGEETQYF.

This sequence joins TRBV6-1 and TRBJ1-5, with TRBD1 as a possible D gene (5 bases). This CDR3 is built from 16 residues. CDR1 and CDR2 (germline): MNHNS, SASEGT. V was trimmed by 4 bases and J by 5 bases, leaving 18 bases between them. The CDR3, as DNA: TGTGCCAGCAGTGGACACCGGTTGGGGGAGGATCAGCCCCAGCATTTT. This translates into CASSGHRLGEDQPQHF.

This clone came up a few times. As DNA, the CDR3 is TGTGCCAGCAGTTTATGGACTAGCGGGAGAGGGGAGCAGTACTTC. Translation: CASSLWTSGRGEQYF. This chain uses TRBV28 with TRBJ2-7; 12 bases agree with TRBD2. Trimming at V came to 0 bases and at J to 7 bases, leaving 4 bases not matched to a gene. This CDR3 is 15 amino acids long. Germline CDR1 reads MDHEN; CDR2 reads SYDVKM.

The genes are TRBV6-4 and TRBJ2-3, with a tentative D call TRBD1 (6 bases). This CDR3 spans 15 amino acids. Trimming shortened V by 3 bases and J by 4 bases, and 14 bases separated the two germline ends. Germline V gives CDR1 MRHNA, CDR2 SNTAGT. The CDR3 DNA reads as TGTGCCAGCAGTGAAAACCCCTCAGGGGCAGATACGCAGTATTTT. Translation gives CASSENPSGADTQYF.

This clone was seen a handful of times. This sequence joins TRBV11-3 and TRBJ1-4; D not resolved. The CDR3 has 15 amino acids. CDR1 is SGHNT and CDR2 is YENEEA in the germline V gene. V was cut by 1 base and J by 5 bases, with 11 bases left in between. The CDR3 region is CASSLVTDRNEKLFF. CDR3 nucleotide sequence: TGTGCCAGCAGCTTAGTGACTGATCGGAATGAAAAACTGTTTTTT.

The rearrangement links TRBV5-6 to TRBJ2-1, with a possible D match to TRBD2 (6 bases). V lost 4 bases to trimming and J lost 4 bases, with 18 bases between them. In germline, CDR1 is SGHDT, CDR2 YYEEEE. This CDR3 is built from 16 residues. CDR3 bases: TGTGCCAGCAGCCCCACCTCGGGGACTTTTTACAATGAGCAGTTCTTC. Translated: CASSPTSGTFYNEQFF.

V gene TRBV30 combines with J gene TRBJ2-7; a weak D match, TRBD2 (6 bases). The CDR3 spans 15 residues. Germline values: CDR1 GTSNPN, CDR2 SVGIG (reference sequence). V was cut by 0 bases and J by 5 bases, with 17 bases left in between. CDR3 coding DNA: TGTGCCTGGAGTGTAAGGGACTTACGAGGGCACGAGCAGTACTTC. It is translated as CAWSVRDLRGHEQYF. Using reference TRBV30 and TRBJ2-7 for the parts outside the CDR3, the full variable domain is SQTIHQWPATLVQPVGSPLSLECTVEGTSNPNLYWYRQAAGRGLQLLFYSVGIGQISSEVPQNLSASRPQDRQFILSSKKLLLSDSGFYLCAWSVRDLRGHEQYFGPGTRLTVT.

A few counts support this clone. The V and J genes are TRBV25-1 and TRBJ2-2; unclear D gene. Looked up from germline, CDR1 is MGHDK and CDR2 is SYGVNS. V lost 6 bases to trimming and J lost 0 bases, with 5 bases between them. CDR3 length: 13 residues. The CDR3 region is CASRSANTGELFF. CDR3 nucleotides: TGTGCCAGCAGGTCGGCGAACACCGGGGAGCTGTTTTTT.

CDR3 in DNA: TGCAGCGTTGAAGGGGTGACAGGGATTTCGAACACTGAAGCTTTCTTT. The encoded protein is CSVEGVTGISNTEAFF. The rearrangement links TRBV29-1 to TRBJ1-1; 7 bases are shared with TRBD1. Germline-derived CDR1 and CDR2 are SQVTM and ANQGSEA. V trimming: 1 base; J trimming: 1 base; junction bases outside the gene matches: 9. The CDR3 totals 16 residues.

The rearrangement joins TRBV2 to TRBJ2-5; 8 bases agree with TRBD2. From germline, CDR1 is SNHLY and CDR2 FYNNEI. The CDR3 runs 14 residues. With 4 bases clipped from V and 2 bases from J, the junction kept 3 bases outside the gene matches. CDR3 region: CASSGPGGQETQYF. The CDR3 DNA is TGTGCCAGCAGTGGTCCGGGGGGGCAAGAGACCCAGTACTTC.

The chain employs TRBV5-4 and TRBJ2-7; D possibly corresponds to TRBD1 (5 bases). The germline gives CDR1 SGHNT, CDR2 YYREEE (reference sequence). Trimming pared 5 bases from V and 3 bases from J, leaving 18 bases between. This CDR3 contains 15 residues. CDR3 region: CASRRTPTIVYEQYF. CDR3 in DNA: TGTGCCAGCAGACGGACACCTACCATCGTCTACGAGCAGTACTTC.

This chain connects TRBV9 to TRBJ2-6; 7 nucleotides line up with TRBD1. This CDR3 spans 18 amino acids. The germline V gene has CDR1 SGDLS and CDR2 YYNGEE. Losses at the gene ends were 2 bases for V and 0 bases for J; bases not matched to a gene: 8. This chain's CDR3 is CASSVSTGAHSGANVLTF. The CDR3 nucleotides read TGTGCCAGCAGCGTCTCAACAGGGGCCCACTCTGGGGCCAACGTCCTGACTTTC.

The chain employs TRBV11-2 and TRBJ2-7; the D is unclear. V gave up 0 bases and J gave up 7 bases, with 7 bases separating them. Germline assignment: CDR1 SGHAT and CDR2 FQNNGV. The CDR3 sequence is 12 residues long. As DNA, the CDR3 is TGTGCCAGCAGCTTAGACGTGGAGGAGCAGTACTTC. This encodes CASSLDVEEQYF.

On this clone: Its ends do not fully match the called genes, so a read error is possible. Other DNA sequences from this sample encode an identical CDR3 as well. The chain recombines TRBV7-7 with TRBJ2-7; D ambiguous. This CDR3 region has 14 residues. CDR1 and CDR2 from the germline V gene are SSHAT and FNYEAQ (reference sequence). The CDR3 DNA is TGTGCTAGCAGCCCGGGTCTATCCTCCTACGAGCAGTACTTC. It specifies CASSPGLSSYEQYF.

This clone was detected once. The chain is built from TRBV19 and TRBJ2-1; weak D call: TRBD1 (6 bases). The CDR3 has 17 amino acids. Germline CDR1 and CDR2: LNHDA and SQIVND (reference sequence). The V and J ends lost 3 bases and 0 bases respectively, with 15 bases between them. CDR3 loop: CASSMIGGGGSYNEQFF. The CDR3 region has the DNA TGTGCCAGTAGTATGATTGGTGGGGGCGGCTCCTACAATGAGCAGTTCTTC.

The V call is TRBV27, the J call TRBJ2-5, with 8 bases lining up with TRBD1. The CDR3 extends over 13 amino acids. With 6 bases clipped from V and 5 bases from J, the junction kept 5 bases outside the gene matches. Germline CDR1 reads MNHEY; CDR2 reads SMNVEV (reference sequence). CDR3 loop: CASSRQGRETQYF. In nucleotides, the CDR3 is TGTGCCAGCAGCAGACAGGGGCGGGAGACCCAGTACTTC.

The rearrangement uses TRBV29-1 and TRBJ2-1, with TRBD2 matching over 7 bases. Trimming at V came to 7 bases and at J to 15 bases, leaving 12 bases not matched to a gene. CDR1 and CDR2 from the germline V gene are SQVTM and ANQGSEA. The CDR3 extends over 11 amino acids. DNA of the CDR3: TGCAGCGAGGGTCGGCGGGAGAAGCTGTTCTTC. Translating it yields CSEGRREKLFF.

This chain joins TRBV5-1 and TRBJ2-1, with D possibly TRBD1 on 7 matching bases. The CDR3 spans 14 residues. From germline, CDR1 is SGHRS and CDR2 YFSETQ. V gave up 3 bases and J gave up 10 bases, with 17 bases separating them. The CDR3 DNA reads TGCGCCAGCAGCTCGGAGGGGGCGACAAGAGAGCAGTTCTTC. Its translation is CASSSEGATREQFF.

As regards this clone: In the same sample, other DNA sequences code for this CDR3. The chain uses TRBV18 and TRBJ2-7; the match to TRBD2 covers 10 bases. CDR3 length: 15 residues. Looked up from germline, CDR1 is KGHSH and CDR2 is LQKENI. V trimming: 3 bases; J trimming: 2 bases; junction bases outside the gene matches: 4. CDR3 in amino acids: CASSPSGRTTYEQYF. CDR3 bases: TGTGCCAGCTCACCTAGCGGGAGGACCACCTACGAGCAGTACTTC.

This chain links TRBV29-1 with TRBJ2-5, with D perhaps matching TRBD2 (5 bases). Germline CDR1 reads SQVTM; CDR2 reads ANQGSEA. Trimming pared 0 bases from V and 5 bases from J, leaving 13 bases between. The CDR3 is 14 amino acids. This chain's CDR3 is CSVEDRENRETQYF. The CDR3, as DNA: TGCAGCGTTGAAGATCGGGAAAATAGGGAGACCCAGTACTTC.

The rearrangement links TRBV10-2 to TRBJ2-2; 11 positions match TRBD2. The CDR3 spans 15 residues. The germline V gene encodes CDR1 WSHSY and CDR2 SAAADI. The J segment lost 6 bases and the V segment lost 9 bases, leaving 9 bases of the junction unmatched. Here the CDR3 reads CASRSGGAEAGELFF. In DNA form, the CDR3 reads TGCGCCAGTCGTAGCGGGGGGGCCGAGGCCGGGGAGCTGTTTTTT.

The chain employs TRBV7-9 and TRBJ1-5; 10 bases align to TRBD1. Germline V lookup: CDR1 SEHNR, CDR2 FQNEAQ (reference sequence). The V and J ends lost 8 bases and 4 bases, in that order; junction bases with no gene match: 8. The CDR3 sequence is 15 residues long. This chain's CDR3 is CASARDRGGNQPQHF. The CDR3 nucleotides read TGTGCCAGCGCTCGGGACAGGGGTGGAAATCAGCCCCAGCATTTT.